These T cell receptor beta chains were read from a single sample in a study of CD8+ T cells in alopecia areata. Sequencing was performed with immunoSEQ multiplex PCR; in TCRdb, only in-frame clones are kept and a portion is missing. The data show about 150,000 clones, with 45% to 55% seen just once and 15% to 20% held by the top ten. The sequenced sample was CD8+ T cells sorted from blood, obtained at week 0. These TCRs come from a human donor with alopecia areata. The CDR3 runs from the conserved cysteine through the conserved F or W. D genes are given only for firm matches. Some rows mark clone size as missing; the rest say once, few, many or name a class of expanded clone.

J gene | D gene | clone size | CDR3 length | V gene | CDR3 protein | CDR3 DNA
TRBJ2-3 | TRBD1 | - | 15 | TRBV7-3 | CASSPGQRFTDTQYF | TGTGCCAGCAGTCCGGGACAGAGGTTCACAGATACGCAGTATTTT
TRBJ1-2 | TRBD1 | - | 14 | TRBV9 | CASSVKVQGDGYTF | TGTGCCAGCAGCGTAAAAGTCCAGGGGGACGGCTACACCTTC
TRBJ2-3 | TRBD1 | - | 18 | TRBV29-1 | CSVEVYRTGGELTDTQYF | TGCAGCGTTGAAGTTTACCGGACAGGGGGCGAACTCACAGATACGCAGTATTTT
TRBJ1-1 | - | - | 11 | TRBV5-6 | CASSQGTEAFF | TGTGCCAGCAGCCAGGGGACTGAAGCTTTCTTT
TRBJ2-3 | TRBD2 | - | 18 | TRBV4-2 | CASSQEGLAGVGGDTQYF | TGTGCCAGCAGCCAAGAGGGACTAGCGGGGGTAGGCGGGGATACGCAGTATTTT
TRBJ2-2 | TRBD1 | - | 15 | TRBV30 | CAWTSGTGATGELFF | TGTGCCTGGACATCCGGGACAGGGGCCACCGGGGAGCTGTTTTTT
TRBJ1-6 | TRBD1 | - | 14 | TRBV5-4 | CASSPEGGGSPLHF | TGTGCCAGCAGCCCCGAAGGGGGCGGTTCACCCCTCCACTTT
TRBJ2-2 | - | - | 15 | TRBV30 | CAWSYRGPDTGELFF | TGTGCCTGGTCCTACCGGGGTCCGGACACCGGGGAGCTGTTTTTT
TRBJ2-1 | - | once | 14 | TRBV30 | CAWSQAGGYNEQFF | TGTGCCTGGAGCCAGGCAGGAGGATACAATGAGCAGTTCTTC
TRBJ2-1 | - | few | 10 | TRBV29-1 | CSVVADEQFF | TGCAGCGTTGTAGCGGATGAGCAGTTCTTC
TRBJ2-3 | TRBD1 | - | 17 | TRBV10-3 | CAISESGTATSTDTQYF | TGTGCCATCAGTGAGTCCGGGACAGCCACTAGCACAGATACGCAGTATTTT
TRBJ2-7 | TRBD1 | - | 13 | TRBV29-1 | CSVVDRTSYEQYF | TGCAGCGTGGTGGACAGGACTTCCTACGAGCAGTACTTC
TRBJ1-4 | - | - | 11 | TRBV6-5 | CASRLGEKLFF | TGTGCCAGCAGGTTAGGGGAAAAACTGTTTTTT
TRBJ2-7 | TRBD2 | - | 14 | TRBV30 | CAWRSGDASYEQYF | TGTGCCTGGAGGAGCGGGGACGCTTCCTACGAGCAGTACTTC
TRBJ2-3 | - | - | 13 | TRBV23-1 | CASSQSSGDTQYF | TGCGCCAGCAGTCAATCAAGCGGAGATACGCAGTATTTT
TRBJ1-5 | - | few | 14 | TRBV25-1 | CASSMRGDYQPQHF | TGTGCCAGCAGCATGCGGGGTGACTATCAGCCCCAGCATTTT
TRBJ1-5 | TRBD1 | - | 16 | TRBV6-6 | CASSYSRTGNNQPQHF | TGTGCCAGCAGTTACTCGCGGACAGGCAACAATCAGCCCCAGCATTTT
TRBJ2-7 | - | few | 13 | TRBV5-6 | CASSLAPGNEQYF | TGTGCCAGCAGCTTGGCCCCAGGCAACGAGCAGTACTTC
TRBJ1-4 | - | few | 15 | TRBV2 | CASRKATLEEEKLFF | TGTGCCAGCAGGAAGGCGACACTGGAGGAAGAAAAACTGTTTTTT
TRBJ1-2 | TRBD1 | - | 13 | TRBV27 | CASSLGTGVGYTF | TGTGCCAGCAGTCTGGGGACAGGTGTTGGCTACACCTTC
TRBJ2-5 | TRBD2 | - | 16 | TRBV10-1 | CASSVLLARYQETQYF | TGCGCCAGCAGTGTTCTACTAGCGCGGTACCAAGAGACCCAGTACTTC
TRBJ2-7 | - | - | 14 | TRBV5-1 | CASSLAGAHYEQYF | TGCGCCAGCAGCTTGGCCGGGGCTCATTACGAGCAGTACTTC
TRBJ2-2 | TRBD2 | - | 19 | TRBV7-2 | CASSSPTSGAYANTGELFF | TGTGCCAGCAGCTCCCCGACTAGCGGGGCCTACGCGAACACCGGGGAGCTGTTTTTT
TRBJ1-2 | - | - | 14 | TRBV29-1 | CSVEVVGVNYGYTF | TGCAGCGTTGAAGTAGTAGGGGTAAACTATGGCTACACCTTC
TRBJ2-2 | TRBD1 | - | 13 | TRBV30 | CASDRVNTGELFF | TGTGCCTCGGACAGGGTGAACACCGGGGAGCTGTTTTTT
TRBJ1-1 | - | - | 13 | TRBV29-1 | CSVAGGARTEAFF | TGCAGCGTGGCGGGAGGGGCGCGGACTGAAGCTTTCTTT
TRBJ2-7 | - | - | 15 | TRBV9 | CASSVADSSSYEQYF | TGTGCCAGCAGCGTAGCGGACAGCTCCTCCTACGAGCAGTACTTC
TRBJ2-2 | TRBD1 | few | 13 | TRBV11-2 | CASSSRGTGELFF | TGTGCCAGCAGTAGCAGGGGGACCGGGGAGCTGTTTTTT
TRBJ1-5 | - | - | 14 | TRBV15 | CATSPQGYNQPQHF | TGTGCCACCAGCCCCCAGGGGTACAATCAGCCCCAGCATTTT
TRBJ1-1 | - | few | 16 | TRBV30 | CAWSEAGLSMNTEAFF | TGTGCCTGGAGTGAGGCAGGTTTAAGTATGAACACTGAAGCTTTCTTT
TRBJ1-2 | - | once | 14 | TRBV27 | CASKHGRANYGYTF | TGTGCCAGCAAACACGGTCGAGCTAACTATGGCTACACCTTC
TRBJ1-2 | - | few | 13 | TRBV5-6 | CASSAQENYGYTF | TGTGCCAGCAGCGCACAGGAGAACTATGGCTACACCTTC
TRBJ1-2 | - | - | 14 | TRBV5-6 | CASSLGDRLYGYTF | TGTGCCAGCAGCTTGGGAGACAGGCTCTATGGCTACACCTTC
TRBJ2-1 | TRBD2 | few | 15 | TRBV30 | CAWRDTSGAYNEQFF | TGTGCCTGGAGAGACACTAGCGGGGCATACAATGAGCAGTTCTTC
TRBJ1-1 | TRBD1 | - | 15 | TRBV4-1 | CASSPGTGKNTEAFF | TGCGCCAGCAGCCCGGGGACAGGGAAGAACACTGAAGCTTTCTTT
TRBJ2-1 | - | - | 11 | TRBV5-1 | CASSFANEQFF | TGCGCCAGCAGCTTTGCGAATGAGCAGTTCTTC
TRBJ1-1 | - | - | 18 | TRBV15 | CATSRDLGAITQGTEAFF | TGTGCCACCAGCAGAGATCTGGGGGCTATCACCCAGGGCACTGAAGCTTTCTTT
TRBJ2-7 | - | once | 13 | TRBV10-2 | CASRVKGVNEQYF | TGCGCCAGCAGAGTGAAGGGAGTAAACGAGCAGTACTTC
TRBJ2-1 | - | - | 12 | TRBV7-6 | CASSLGIDEQFF | TGTGCCAGCAGCCTAGGCATCGATGAGCAGTTCTTC
TRBJ1-6 | - | once | 15 | TRBV6-5 | CASSYKQGGPSPLHF | TGTGCCAGCAGTTACAAACAGGGTGGCCCTTCACCCCTCCACTTT
TRBJ2-1 | - | - | 12 | TRBV11-2 | CASRREAGEQFF | TGTGCCAGCAGGAGAGAGGCTGGTGAGCAGTTCTTC
TRBJ2-1 | TRBD2 | few | 15 | TRBV5-1 | CASSPTSGVYNEQFF | TGCGCCAGCAGCCCCACTAGCGGGGTATACAATGAGCAGTTCTTC
TRBJ2-3 | TRBD1 | - | 17 | TRBV7-3 | CASSRYRGGLSTDTQYF | TGTGCCAGCAGCCGGTACAGGGGCGGTTTGAGCACAGATACGCAGTATTTT
TRBJ2-7 | - | few | 12 | TRBV13 | CASSPKQGEQYF | TGTGCCAGCAGCCCCAAGCAGGGCGAGCAGTACTTC
TRBJ1-1 | TRBD1 | - | 14 | TRBV9 | CASSPDRANTEAFF | TGTGCCAGCAGCCCTGACAGGGCGAACACTGAAGCTTTCTTT
TRBJ1-2 | TRBD1 | - | 14 | TRBV7-9 | CASTELQGAYGYTF | TGTGCCAGTACCGAACTCCAGGGGGCTTATGGCTACACCTTC
TRBJ2-3 | TRBD2 | - | 14 | TRBV11-2 | CASSPGGGTDTQYF | TGTGCCAGCAGCCCCGGGGGGGGGACAGATACGCAGTATTTT
TRBJ1-2 | - | - | 17 | TRBV4-3 | CASSQDRAGARNYGYTF | TGCGCCAGCAGCCAAGATCGGGCAGGGGCTCGTAACTATGGCTACACCTTC
TRBJ2-1 | - | - | 16 | TRBV5-6 | CASSLAVQGAYNEQFF | TGTGCCAGCAGCTTGGCCGTACAGGGCGCCTACAATGAGCAGTTCTTC
TRBJ2-1 | - | - | 15 | TRBV5-1 | CASSLVQGLGNEQFF | TGCGCCAGCAGCTTGGTCCAGGGGCTAGGGAATGAGCAGTTCTTC
TRBJ2-5 | - | once | 13 | TRBV10-3 | CAISQGSQETQYF | TGTGCCATCAGCCAGGGGAGTCAAGAGACCCAGTACTTC
TRBJ1-2 | TRBD1 | - | 13 | TRBV25-1 | CASSWTGTNGYTF | TGTGCCAGCAGTTGGACAGGGACGAATGGCTACACCTTC
TRBJ2-2 | - | - | 12 | TRBV7-3 | CASSSRTGELFF | TGTGCCAGCAGCTCCAGAACCGGGGAGCTGTTTTTT